Sequencing of this T cell receptor (beta chain) was carried out in a study of blood T cell repertoires in COVID-19. The CDR3 is made up of 15 amino acids. Trimming at V came to 2 bases and at J to 4 bases, leaving 3 bases not matched to a gene. Per germline, CDR1 MNHEY and CDR2 SVGEGT. Profiling relied on immunoSEQ multiplex PCR, and the TCRdb table lists in-frame clones only, not all of them. Of under 200,000 clones in the sample, about four fifths were seen once. The sample comprised peripheral blood. The clonotype comes from an elderly woman with COVID-19, enrolled during active disease. The chain links TRBV6-2 or TRBV6-3 to TRBJ2-1, with 9 positions matching TRBD2. CDR3 sequence (DNA): TGTGCCAGCAGTTACCAACTAGCGGGTTACAATGAGCAGTTCTTC. Amino acids: CASSYQLAGYNEQFF.